This is a list of T cell receptor beta chains from one sample in a study of cytomegalovirus exposure and HLA in healthy donors. TCRdb's copy holds only in-frame clones and misses some; the assay was immunoSEQ multiplex PCR. The sample holds some 100,000 clones; about 80% are singletons and the top ten take 3% to 4%. The sample comprised PBMCs. Receptor source: a male donor in good health and CMV-seropositive. CDR3s include the opening cysteine and the closing phenylalanine or tryptophan. Fields, in order: CDR3 protein, J gene, V gene.

CSVEGTEGYTF TRBJ1-2 TRBV29-1
CASSSGRGAAYEQYF TRBJ2-7 TRBV7-9
CASSPRNEQFF TRBJ2-1 TRBV7-9
CASSYGQQNYGYTF TRBJ1-2 TRBV6-5
CASSLAGTRTDTQYF TRBJ2-3 TRBV7-9
CASSLLQGAPTEAFF TRBJ1-1 TRBV13
CASSLDLAITDTQYF TRBJ2-3 TRBV7-9
CASSLTSYGYTF TRBJ1-2 TRBV5-6
CAWSSTGGREQYF TRBJ2-7 TRBV30
CASSPRGGANEQFF TRBJ2-1 TRBV7-3
CASSESWGQVTGETQYF TRBJ2-5 TRBV6-1
CATSTRRGYEQYF TRBJ2-7 TRBV15
CASSRAGANEKLFF TRBJ1-4 TRBV4-1
CASSVAPQIYEQYF TRBJ2-7 TRBV9
CASSLAGQGVFVPQHF TRBJ1-5 TRBV7-9
CASRTNRGSGYTF TRBJ1-2 TRBV6-5
CASSGQVNYGYTF TRBJ1-2 TRBV19
CAWGPGGPQETQYF TRBJ2-5 TRBV30
CASSEGQGIHNEQFF TRBJ2-1 TRBV9
CASSYSGSQGRGEQFF TRBJ2-1 TRBV6-5
CASSERLGTVNEKLFF TRBJ1-4 TRBV6-1
CASSSYRGPNQPQHF TRBJ1-5 TRBV27
CASRAQGGLGTEAFF TRBJ1-1 TRBV10-1
CASSPAGLQGGEQYF TRBJ2-7 TRBV9
CASSLARDTKNIQYF TRBJ2-4 TRBV5-1
CASSGILPGTENNEKLFF TRBJ1-4 TRBV13
CASSLAGRGTGNTIYF TRBJ1-3 TRBV7-2
CAWSLQGTGGFYEQYF TRBJ2-7 TRBV30